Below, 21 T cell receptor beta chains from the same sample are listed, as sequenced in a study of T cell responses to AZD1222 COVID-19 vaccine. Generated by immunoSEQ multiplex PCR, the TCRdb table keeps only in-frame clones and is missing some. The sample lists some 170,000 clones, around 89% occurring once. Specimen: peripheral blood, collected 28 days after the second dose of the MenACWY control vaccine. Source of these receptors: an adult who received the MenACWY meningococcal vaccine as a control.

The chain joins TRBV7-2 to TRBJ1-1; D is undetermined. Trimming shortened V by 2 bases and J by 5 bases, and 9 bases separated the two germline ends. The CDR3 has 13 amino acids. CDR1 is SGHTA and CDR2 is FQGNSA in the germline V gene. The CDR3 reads CASSLRRVTEAFF. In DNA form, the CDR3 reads TGTGCCAGCAGCTTACGCAGAGTGACTGAAGCTTTCTTT.

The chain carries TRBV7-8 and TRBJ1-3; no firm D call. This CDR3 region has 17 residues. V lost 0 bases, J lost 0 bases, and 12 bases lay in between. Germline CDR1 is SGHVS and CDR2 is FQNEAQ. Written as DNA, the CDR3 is TGTGCCAGCAGCTTAGCTCCGTCCCCAAGCTCTGGAAACACCATATATTTT. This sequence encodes CASSLAPSPSSGNTIYF.

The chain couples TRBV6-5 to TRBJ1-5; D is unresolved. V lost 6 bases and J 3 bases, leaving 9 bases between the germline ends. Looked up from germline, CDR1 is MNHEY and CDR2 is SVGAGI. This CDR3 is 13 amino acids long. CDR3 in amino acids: CASRVGPNQPQHF. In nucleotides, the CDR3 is TGTGCCAGCAGGGTGGGTCCCAATCAGCCCCAGCATTTT.

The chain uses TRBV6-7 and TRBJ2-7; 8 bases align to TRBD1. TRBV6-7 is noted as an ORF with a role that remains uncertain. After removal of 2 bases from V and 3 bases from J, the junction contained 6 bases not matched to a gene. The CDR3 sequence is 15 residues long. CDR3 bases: TGTGCCAGCAGTTACCTCCGGGACAGGCTCTACGAGCAGTACTTC. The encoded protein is CASSYLRDRLYEQYF.

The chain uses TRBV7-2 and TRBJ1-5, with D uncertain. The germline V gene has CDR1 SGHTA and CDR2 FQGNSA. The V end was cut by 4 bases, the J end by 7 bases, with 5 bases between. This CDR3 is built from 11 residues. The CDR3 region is CASSSGQPQHF. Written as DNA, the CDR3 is TGTGCCAGCAGCTCGGGCCAGCCCCAGCATTTT.

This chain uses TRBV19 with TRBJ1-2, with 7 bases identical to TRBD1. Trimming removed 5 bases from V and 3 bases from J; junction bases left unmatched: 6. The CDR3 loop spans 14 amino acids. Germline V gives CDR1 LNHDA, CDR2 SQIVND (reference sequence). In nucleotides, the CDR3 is TGTGCCAGTAGTGCGACAGGGAAAGACTATGGCTACACCTTC. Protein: CASSATGKDYGYTF.

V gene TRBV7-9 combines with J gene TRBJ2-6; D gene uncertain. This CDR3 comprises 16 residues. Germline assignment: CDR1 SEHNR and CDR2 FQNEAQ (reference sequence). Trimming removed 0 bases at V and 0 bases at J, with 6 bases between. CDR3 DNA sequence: TGTGCCAGCAGCTTAGCGGTGTTCTCTGGGGCCAACGTCCTGACTTTC. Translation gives CASSLAVFSGANVLTF.

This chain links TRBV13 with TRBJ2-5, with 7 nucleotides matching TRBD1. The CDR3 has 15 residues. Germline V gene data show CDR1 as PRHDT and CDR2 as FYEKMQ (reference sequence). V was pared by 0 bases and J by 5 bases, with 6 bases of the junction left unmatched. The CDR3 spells CASSLGTGFRETQYF. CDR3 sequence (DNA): TGTGCCAGCAGCTTAGGGACAGGGTTTAGGGAGACCCAGTACTTC.

The chain's CDR3 is CASSIGSGGGGQPQHF. The CDR3 DNA reads as TGTGCCAGTAGTATAGGGTCCGGGGGCGGCGGCCAGCCCCAGCATTTT. The J gene is TRBJ1-5, the V gene TRBV19, with a weak D call TRBD1 (6 bases). The germline V gene has CDR1 LNHDA and CDR2 SQIVND (reference sequence). V lost 1 base and J lost 7, with 17 bases in between. The CDR3 covers 16 residues.

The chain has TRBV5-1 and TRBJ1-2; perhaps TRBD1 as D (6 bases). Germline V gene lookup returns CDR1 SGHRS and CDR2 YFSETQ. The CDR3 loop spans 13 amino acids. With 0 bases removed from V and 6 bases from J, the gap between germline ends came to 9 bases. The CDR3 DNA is TGCGCCAGCAGCTTGGCAGGGGAGGATGGCTACACCTTC. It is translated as CASSLAGEDGYTF.

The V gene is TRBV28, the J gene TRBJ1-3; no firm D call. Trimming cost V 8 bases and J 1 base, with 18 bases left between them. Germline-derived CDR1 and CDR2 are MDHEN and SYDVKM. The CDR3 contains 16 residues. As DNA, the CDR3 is TGTGCCAGCGTGGGGTTTGGTAGTAGTTCTGGAAACACCATATATTTT. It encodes CASVGFGSSSGNTIYF.

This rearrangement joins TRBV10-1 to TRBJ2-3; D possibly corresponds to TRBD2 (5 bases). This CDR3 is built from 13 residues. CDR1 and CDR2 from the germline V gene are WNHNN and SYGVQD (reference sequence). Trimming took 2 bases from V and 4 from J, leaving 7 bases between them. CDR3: CASSEGGPDTQYF. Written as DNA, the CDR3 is TGCGCCAGCAGTGAGGGAGGTCCAGATACGCAGTATTTT.

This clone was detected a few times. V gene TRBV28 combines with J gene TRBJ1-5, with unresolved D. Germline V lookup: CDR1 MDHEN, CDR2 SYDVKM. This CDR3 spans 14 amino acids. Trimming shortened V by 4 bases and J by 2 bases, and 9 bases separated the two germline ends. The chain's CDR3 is CASSWRSRNQPQHF. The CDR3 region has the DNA TGTGCCAGCAGTTGGCGCAGTCGCAATCAGCCCCAGCATTTT.

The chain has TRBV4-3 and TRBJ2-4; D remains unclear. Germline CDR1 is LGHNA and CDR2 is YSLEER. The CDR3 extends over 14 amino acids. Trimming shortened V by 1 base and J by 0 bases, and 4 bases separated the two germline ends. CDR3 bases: TGCGCCAGCAGCCAAGTCACAGCCAAAAACATTCAGTACTTC. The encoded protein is CASSQVTAKNIQYF.

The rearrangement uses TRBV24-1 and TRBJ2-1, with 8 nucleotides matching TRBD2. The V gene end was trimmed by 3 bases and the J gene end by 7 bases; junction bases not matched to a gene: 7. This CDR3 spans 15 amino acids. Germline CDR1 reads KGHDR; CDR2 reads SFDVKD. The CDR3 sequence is CATSDPGRDYNEQFF. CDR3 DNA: TGTGCCACCAGTGATCCCGGGAGGGATTATAATGAGCAGTTCTTC.

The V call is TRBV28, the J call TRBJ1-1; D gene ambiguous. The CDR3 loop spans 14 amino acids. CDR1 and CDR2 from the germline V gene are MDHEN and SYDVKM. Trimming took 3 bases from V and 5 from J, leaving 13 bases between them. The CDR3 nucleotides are TGTGCCAGCAGTTTGCCCACCGTCGGGACTGAAGCTTTCTTT. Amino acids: CASSLPTVGTEAFF.

The CDR3 loop reads CASRSPGQRSNSYGYTF. CDR3 nucleotides: TGTGCCAGTAGATCACCGGGACAGAGGTCCAATTCCTATGGCTACACCTTC. The chain carries TRBV19 and TRBJ1-2, with 7 bases that match TRBD1. The germline gives CDR1 LNHDA, CDR2 SQIVND (reference sequence). The CDR3 totals 17 residues. V trimming: 6 bases; J trimming: 4 bases; junction bases outside the gene matches: 17.

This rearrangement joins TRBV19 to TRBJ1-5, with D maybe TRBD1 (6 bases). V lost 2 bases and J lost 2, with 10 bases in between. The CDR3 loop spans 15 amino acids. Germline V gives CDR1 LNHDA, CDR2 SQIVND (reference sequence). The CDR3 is CASSILDSRNQPQHF. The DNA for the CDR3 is TGTGCCAGTAGTATATTGGACAGCCGCAATCAGCCCCAGCATTTT. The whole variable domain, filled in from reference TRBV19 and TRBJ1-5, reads DGGITQSPKYLFRKEGQNVTLSCEQNLNHDAMYWYRQDPGQGLRLIYYSQIVNDFQKGDIAEGYSVSREKKESFPLTVTSAQKNPTAFYLCASSILDSRNQPQHFGDGTRLSIL.

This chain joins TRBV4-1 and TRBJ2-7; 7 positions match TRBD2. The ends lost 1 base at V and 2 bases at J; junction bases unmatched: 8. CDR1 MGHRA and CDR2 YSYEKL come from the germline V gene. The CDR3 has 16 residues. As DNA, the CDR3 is TGCGCCAGCAGCCAAGGGGAGGGCGGGCTTACCTACGAGCAGTACTTC. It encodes CASSQGEGGLTYEQYF.

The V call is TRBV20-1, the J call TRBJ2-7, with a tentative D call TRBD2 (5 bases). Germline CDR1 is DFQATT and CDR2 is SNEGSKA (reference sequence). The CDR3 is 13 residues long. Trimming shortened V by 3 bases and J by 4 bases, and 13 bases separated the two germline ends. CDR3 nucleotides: TGCAGTGCTAGTCCCCCCGGACTTTACGAGCAGTACTTC. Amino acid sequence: CSASPPGLYEQYF.

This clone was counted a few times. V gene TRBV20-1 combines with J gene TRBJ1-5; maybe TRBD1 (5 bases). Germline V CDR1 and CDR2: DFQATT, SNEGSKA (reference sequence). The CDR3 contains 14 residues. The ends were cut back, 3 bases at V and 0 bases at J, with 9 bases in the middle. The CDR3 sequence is CSASRGDSNQPQHF. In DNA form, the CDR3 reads TGCAGTGCTAGTAGGGGAGATAGCAATCAGCCCCAGCATTTT.